Below are 16 T cell receptor beta chains sequenced from a single sample in a study of PD-L1 blockade in urothelial cancer. Sequenced by immunoSEQ multiplex PCR; TCRdb stores in-frame clones only, minus some. This sample carries 25,000 to 30,000 clones, 87% of them seen once, and the ten largest clones take under 3.5%. The specimen was PBMCs, collected around atezolizumab (anti-PD-L1) treatment. The receptors were sampled from a man aged 50-59 years with urothelial cancer.

The rearrangement joins TRBV6-5 to TRBJ1-2; no clear D. The CDR3 is made up of 11 amino acids. V lost 6 bases and J 8 bases, leaving 10 bases between the germline ends. Germline V gene sequence: CDR1 MNHEY, CDR2 SVGAGI. CDR3 residues: CASSHRGGYTF. CDR3 bases: TGTGCCAGCAGCCACCGAGGAGGCTACACCTTC.

This clone was observed a single time. The chain carries TRBV4-1 and TRBJ1-1, with 10 bases fitting TRBD1. This CDR3 spans 15 amino acids. J was trimmed by 6 bases and V by 3 bases; bases with no gene match: 7. In germline, CDR1 is MGHRA, CDR2 YSYEKL. Here the CDR3 reads CASSQAPGQGSEAFF. The CDR3 DNA sequence: TGCGCCAGCAGCCAGGCACCGGGACAGGGGTCTGAAGCTTTCTTT.

The count of this clone is one. The chain uses TRBV2 and TRBJ2-3, with D hard to call. The CDR3 runs to 16 residues. Germline V gene lookup returns CDR1 SNHLY and CDR2 FYNNEI. Trimming stripped 3 bases from V and 2 bases from J, with 15 bases between. CDR3: CASSDGLDFATDTQYF. The CDR3 nucleotides read TGTGCCAGCAGTGATGGCCTTGACTTTGCCACAGATACGCAGTATTTT.

CDR3 bases: TGTGCCAGCTCACCAGGACTAGGGAGGCCTGGAAACACCATATATTTT. This codes for CASSPGLGRPGNTIYF. This chain links TRBV18 with TRBJ1-3; D is undetermined. V dropped 2 bases and J dropped 2 bases, with 13 bases sitting between them. In germline, CDR1 is KGHSH, CDR2 LQKENI. The CDR3 has 16 amino acids.

The chain joins TRBV29-1 to TRBJ2-3; TRBD1 matches at 7 bases. V shed 4 bases and J 1 base; nucleotides not matched to a gene: 8. This CDR3 has 15 residues. In germline, CDR1 is SQVTM, CDR2 ANQGSEA. In nucleotides, the CDR3 is TGCAGCGTTGCAGGGGGAGCCTTAGGCACAGATACGCAGTATTTT. Its translation is CSVAGGALGTDTQYF.

This chain connects TRBV5-4 to TRBJ2-6; TRBD2 might be the D (5 bases). V lost 4 bases, J lost 3 bases, and 11 bases lay in between. Germline CDR1 SGHNT, CDR2 YYREEE (reference sequence). The CDR3 covers 15 residues. This CDR3 is CASSPEVFGANVLTF. The CDR3 nucleotides read TGTGCCAGCAGCCCGGAGGTTTTTGGGGCCAACGTCCTGACTTTC.

The chain is built from TRBV13 and TRBJ2-1; D remains unclear. Germline V gene data show CDR1 as PRHDT and CDR2 as FYEKMQ (reference sequence). V shed 11 bases and J shed 1 base, with 12 bases lying between them. The CDR3 contains 13 residues. The CDR3 reads CASSEMSYNEQFF. The DNA of the CDR3 is TGTGCCTCCTCCGAGATGTCCTACAATGAGCAGTTCTTC.

This clone was recorded a few times. V is TRBV9 and J is TRBJ2-1; D is undetermined. The CDR3 totals 11 residues. The V gene's germline CDR1 is SGDLS and CDR2 YYNGEE. Trimming removed 4 bases from V and 5 bases from J, with 4 bases in between. The CDR3 region is CASSINNEQFF. CDR3 sequence (DNA): TGTGCCAGCAGCATCAACAATGAGCAGTTCTTC.

The chain is built from TRBV30 and TRBJ2-3; 9 bases are a match to TRBD2. Trimming took 5 bases from V and 0 from J; bases not matched to a gene: 0. Germline V gene lookup returns CDR1 GTSNPN and CDR2 SVGIG (reference sequence). This CDR3 region has 13 residues. CDR3 protein: CAWLAGSTDTQYF. The CDR3, as DNA: TGTGCCTGGCTAGCGGGGAGCACAGATACGCAGTATTTT.

The V call is TRBV6-5, the J call TRBJ2-3; possibly TRBD1 for D (6 bases). CDR1 is MNHEY, CDR2 SVGAGI, per germline. The CDR3 has 14 amino acids. Trimming cost V 8 bases and J 1 base, with 13 bases left between them. Written as DNA, the CDR3 is TGTGCCAGCCGTATGGGGGCCCGCACAGATACGCAGTATTTT. It specifies CASRMGARTDTQYF.

CDR3 bases: TGTGCCAGCAGCGCTACGACAGGGGGATGGAGCGAGCAGTACTTC. This translates into CASSATTGGWSEQYF. This sequence joins TRBV9 and TRBJ2-7, with TRBD1 matching over 9 bases. After removal of 3 bases from V and 6 bases from J, the junction contained 10 bases not matched to a gene. CDR1 and CDR2 (germline): SGDLS, YYNGEE. The CDR3 contains 15 residues.

The chain couples TRBV27 to TRBJ2-7; 12 nucleotides align to TRBD2. The V and J ends lost 5 bases and 6 bases, in that order; junction bases with no gene match: 20. Germline-derived CDR1 and CDR2 are MNHEY and SMNVEV (reference sequence). This CDR3 has 19 amino acids. CDR3 in DNA: TGTGCCAGCAGTCCCATCCCCCTAGCGGGAGGGCCTCCCGGGAGCGAGCAGTACTTC. Translated: CASSPIPLAGGPPGSEQYF.

This chain joins TRBV7-9 and TRBJ1-2; 11 nucleotides match TRBD1. This CDR3 has 14 residues. V gave up 4 bases and J gave up 8 bases; unmatched junction bases: 6. The germline V gene has CDR1 SEHNR and CDR2 FQNEAQ (reference sequence). CDR3 loop: CASSSGQGAGGYTF. The DNA of the CDR3 is TGTGCCAGCAGCTCCGGACAGGGGGCTGGCGGCTACACCTTC.

The rearrangement uses TRBV18 and TRBJ2-5, with no clear D. The V end lost 2 bases, the J end lost 2 bases, and 6 bases lay between the germline ends. The CDR3 spans 13 residues. Germline CDR1 is KGHSH and CDR2 is LQKENI. CDR3 DNA: TGTGCCAGCTCACCAGGCAGACAAGAGACCCAGTACTTC. It codes for CASSPGRQETQYF.

The chain is built from TRBV28 and TRBJ1-5; TRBD1 agrees at 7 bases. From germline, CDR1 is MDHEN and CDR2 SYDVKM. This CDR3 region has 13 residues. V trimming: 10 bases; J trimming: 0 bases; junction bases outside the gene matches: 3. The CDR3 DNA reads TGTGCCACGACAGGGAATAGCAATCAGCCCCAGCATTTT. Protein: CATTGNSNQPQHF.

The V and J genes are TRBV14 and TRBJ1-1; possible D gene TRBD1, 6 bases. Germline V CDR1 and CDR2: SGHDN, FVKESK. V was cut by 4 bases and J by 0 bases, with 9 bases left in between. The CDR3 contains 14 residues. CDR3 amino acids: CASSPRGLNTEAFF. CDR3 DNA: TGTGCCAGCAGCCCCAGGGGCTTGAACACTGAAGCTTTCTTT.